This T cell receptor beta chain came from a study of blood T cell repertoires in COVID-19. On the study more broadly: The United States, Italy and Spain were the sources of the acute and convalescent COVID-19 samples.

The table came from immunoSEQ multiplex PCR; TCRdb's copy has only in-frame clones and leaves some out. The data show about 230,000 clones, around 83% seen once. Trimming took 5 bases from V and 6 from J; bases not matched to a gene: 7. CDR1 is MDHEN, CDR2 SYDVKM, per germline. This CDR3 is built from 16 residues. The V call is TRBV28, the J call TRBJ2-1; 13 bases are a match to TRBD2. Sequencing input: peripheral blood. The receptor comes from a man older than 75 with acute or convalescent COVID-19. CDR3: CASSPAGLAGTNEQFF. CDR3 DNA: TGTGCCAGCAGTCCCGCGGGACTAGCGGGAACCAATGAGCAGTTCTTC.